The rows below give T cell receptor beta chains drawn from one sample of a study of T cell repertoires in cytomegalovirus infection. TCRdb recomputed calls from the reads with MiXCR, one row per CDR3 protein. The sample holds 110,000 to 150,000 distinct CDR3 sequences; approximately 30% are singletons and the top ten take around half. These receptors are not linked to any known antigen. The source material was CD8+ T cells from cultured PBMCs, sampled from culture after CMV antigen stimulation. The receptors here all came from a human donor in good health (CMV status not recorded). Some clones in this sample may be carry-over from other donors' samples. CDR3s include the opening cysteine and the closing phenylalanine or tryptophan. Some rows have no size entry. The others give once, few or many, or a class for an expanded clone.

few | 15 | TRBV11-1 | CASSYAGTSSRTQYF
- | 11 | TRBV6-6 | CASRGANEQFF
- | 14 | TRBV27 | CASTTAGGGTEAFF
few | 13 | TRBV12-3/TRBV12-4 | CASSFGTAYGYTF
- | 16 | TRBV2 | CASSSRSELAKNIQYF
- | 16 | TRBV11-2 | CASSFPHGDPTYEQYF
- | 14 | TRBV7-6 | CASSLRAQGETQYF
few | 14 | TRBV12-3/TRBV12-4 | CASSLTSGGDTQYF
- | 15 | TRBV20-1 | CSAAELAGTHNEQFF
- | 16 | TRBV11-3 | CASSLGGGAYYNEQFF
- | 14 | TRBV28 | CASSQILANYGYTF
once | 16 | TRBV5-6 | CASSWWTSGGTLEQYF
few | 16 | TRBV28 | CASTLEGQGAFQPQHF
many | 14 | TRBV7-2 | CASSLGYLGHEQFF
once | 14 | TRBV7-9 | CASSSRTGKNEQFF
- | 14 | TRBV9 | CASSVGVSHTEAFF
- | 13 | TRBV29-1 | CSVETGGNTEAFF
- | 14 | TRBV6-6 | CASSDRDRGHEQYF
few | 13 | TRBV3-1 | CASSPGPLVSYTF
- | 11 | TRBV20-1 | CSAPFGGVAFF
few | 13 | TRBV6-1 | CASSDWTNTEAFF
- | 15 | TRBV12-3/TRBV12-4 | CATGGGGLSYNEQFF
few | 14 | TRBV15 | CATSSSTGLPEAFF
- | 16 | TRBV7-8 | CASSPLAEEGTDTQYF
- | 15 | TRBV10-3 | CAISEGGQAGSPLHF
- | 19 | TRBV13 | CASSLGVMSTGDGNQPQHF
- | 19 | TRBV20-1 | CSARPDRVLGEGGTDTQYF
many | 13 | TRBV19 | CASSIRLGDGYTF
- | 13 | TRBV19 | CASSDGGNTEAFF
many | 15 | TRBV12-3/TRBV12-4 | CASSLGTGAYNEQFF
few | 15 | TRBV30 | CAWTGSSDPYQPQHF